These 31 T cell receptor beta chains originate from one sample sequenced in a study of blood T cell repertoires in COVID-19. The method was immunoSEQ multiplex PCR; TCRdb's version includes in-frame clones alone and lacks a portion of them. The sample shows roughly 220,000 clones, about 88% of them seen only once. Sequenced input: PBMCs or T cells enriched from blood (not recorded which). Source of these receptors: a woman in her twenties or thirties who had recovered from COVID-19.

J is TRBJ2-3 and V is TRBV4-3, with 11 bases matching TRBD2. Germline V lookup: CDR1 LGHNA, CDR2 YSLEER. The length of the CDR3 is 15 residues. Trimming at V came to 4 bases and at J to 2 bases, leaving 2 bases not matched to a gene. The CDR3 DNA sequence: TGCGCCAGCAGCCGACTAGCGGGGAACACAGATACGCAGTATTTT. This translates into CASSRLAGNTDTQYF.

The J gene is TRBJ2-7, the V gene TRBV2; perhaps TRBD1 as D (7 bases). The germline gives CDR1 SNHLY, CDR2 FYNNEI. The CDR3 sequence is 12 residues long. Trimming shortened V by 7 bases and J by 3 bases, and 10 bases separated the two germline ends. In nucleotides, the CDR3 is TGTGCCAGCACGGGGGACAGCTACGAGCAGTACTTC. Its protein product is CASTGDSYEQYF. The whole variable domain, remainder taken from reference TRBV2 and TRBJ2-7, is EPEVTQTPSHQVTQMGQEVILRCVPISNHLYFYWYRQILGQKVEFLVSFYNNEISEKSEIFDDQFSVERPDGSNFTLKIRSTKLEDSAMYFCASTGDSYEQYFGPGTRLTVT.

This clone showed up just once. CDR3 sequence (DNA): TGTGCCAGCAGCTTAGACCAGAACTATGGCTACACCTTC. Amino acids: CASSLDQNYGYTF. The chain couples TRBV7-2 to TRBJ1-2; unclear D gene. Germline CDR1 is SGHTA and CDR2 is FQGNSA. Trimming took off 1 base at V and 2 bases at J, with 5 bases between the two ends. The CDR3 runs 13 residues.

V is TRBV6-5 and J is TRBJ1-2; 8 positions match TRBD1. The germline V gene encodes CDR1 MNHEY and CDR2 SVGAGI. The V gene end was trimmed by 8 bases and the J gene end by 2 bases; junction bases not matched to a gene: 4. This CDR3 comprises 13 residues. The CDR3 spells CASRSGGNYGYTF. DNA for the CDR3: TGTGCCAGCCGTTCAGGGGGCAACTATGGCTACACCTTC.

The chain joins TRBV5-8 to TRBJ2-5; perhaps TRBD2 as D (5 bases). Germline-derived CDR1 and CDR2 are SGHTS and YDEGEE. The CDR3 has 14 amino acids. V was trimmed by 4 bases and J by 3 bases, leaving 13 bases between them. The CDR3 region has the DNA TGTGCCAGCAGCCTACCGTCCGGGGAAGAGACCCAGTACTTC. It codes for CASSLPSGEETQYF.

The CDR3 spells CASQGTASYEQYF. In DNA form, the CDR3 reads TGCGCCAGCCAGGGAACCGCCTCCTACGAGCAGTACTTC. This sequence joins TRBV5-1 and TRBJ2-7; perhaps TRBD1 as D (5 bases). This CDR3 has 13 residues. With 7 bases removed from V and 0 bases from J, the gap between germline ends came to 11 bases. From germline, CDR1 is SGHRS and CDR2 YFSETQ.

This chain links TRBV15 with TRBJ1-1; D is undetermined. The CDR3 is made up of 14 amino acids. Germline V gene data show CDR1 as LNHNV and CDR2 as YYDKDF (reference sequence). Trimming removed 5 bases at V and 1 base at J, with 11 bases between. CDR3 nucleotide sequence: TGTGCCACCAGCCCACAATATGAGAACACTGAAGCTTTCTTT. The encoded protein is CATSPQYENTEAFF. The complete variable domain, with remaining parts taken from reference TRBV15 and TRBJ1-1, reads DAMVIQNPRYQVTQFGKPVTLSCSQTLNHNVMYWYQQKSSQAPKLLFHYYDKDFNNEADTPDNFQSRRPNTSFCFLDIRSPGLGDTAMYLCATSPQYENTEAFFGQGTRLTVV.

This rearrangement joins TRBV15 to TRBJ1-3; D gene ambiguous. The germline CDR1 and CDR2 sequences are LNHNV and YYDKDF (reference sequence). The V gene lost 0 bases and the J gene lost 2 bases, with 11 bases spanning the gap. The CDR3 is 16 residues long. The CDR3 reads CATSREVAVAGNTIYF. CDR3 nucleotides: TGTGCCACCAGCAGAGAGGTGGCCGTTGCTGGAAACACCATATATTTT.

This rearrangement joins TRBV11-2 to TRBJ2-7; 8 bases are shared with TRBD1. Losses at the gene ends were 3 bases for V and 4 bases for J; bases not matched to a gene: 5. The germline gives CDR1 SGHAT, CDR2 FQNNGV. The CDR3 totals 14 residues. CDR3 protein: CASSFGDRGYEQYF. CDR3 coding DNA: TGTGCCAGCAGCTTTGGAGACAGGGGTTACGAGCAGTACTTC.

The chain couples TRBV9 to TRBJ1-4; 8 nucleotides align to TRBD1. The CDR3 extends over 15 amino acids. Germline assignment: CDR1 SGDLS and CDR2 YYNGEE. V trimming: 0 bases; J trimming: 6 bases; junction bases outside the gene matches: 4. The CDR3 DNA reads as TGTGCCAGCAGCGTAGATGCAGGGGGCTATGAAAAACTGTTTTTT. This sequence encodes CASSVDAGGYEKLFF.

This rearrangement joins TRBV6-2 or TRBV6-3 to TRBJ2-2; D unclear. The CDR3 has 16 residues. The V gene lost 6 bases and the J gene lost 0 bases, with 14 bases spanning the gap. Germline loops: CDR1 MNHEY, CDR2 SVGEGT. The CDR3 DNA reads as TGTGCCAGCAGCCGGGTACAGCCTGCGAACACCGGGGAGCTGTTTTTT. This sequence encodes CASSRVQPANTGELFF.

The rearrangement uses TRBV2 and TRBJ1-4; D uncertain. V lost 3 bases and J 4 bases, leaving 15 bases between the germline ends. Germline V lookup: CDR1 SNHLY, CDR2 FYNNEI. The length of the CDR3 is 16 residues. CDR3 DNA: TGTGCCAGCAGTGAGCTGACTGGTCGCAGTAATGAAAAACTGTTTTTT. Its translation: CASSELTGRSNEKLFF. The full variable domain, in which reference TRBV2 and TRBJ1-4 provide the parts outside the CDR3, is EPEVTQTPSHQVTQMGQEVILRCVPISNHLYFYWYRQILGQKVEFLVSFYNNEISEKSEIFDDQFSVERPDGSNFTLKIRSTKLEDSAMYFCASSELTGRSNEKLFFGSGTQLSVL.

This clone was counted only a few times. The J gene is TRBJ1-2, the V gene TRBV7-3; the D gene is possibly TRBD1 (5 bases). The V end lost 5 bases, the J end lost 2 bases, and 9 bases lay between the germline ends. The CDR3 has 13 residues. CDR1 and CDR2 from the germline V gene are SGHTA and FQGTGA. In DNA, the CDR3 is TGTGCCAGCAGCCCAGACAGAAACTATGGCTACACCTTC. Protein product: CASSPDRNYGYTF.

The rearrangement joins TRBV7-8 to TRBJ1-1; D uncertain. The CDR3 is 13 residues long. Germline V gene lookup returns CDR1 SGHVS and CDR2 FQNEAQ. V was shortened by 3 bases and J by 1 base, with 6 bases between the two germline ends. The DNA of the CDR3 is TGTGCCAGCAGCTTTTTGGCGAACACTGAAGCTTTCTTT. Its translation: CASSFLANTEAFF.

The chain uses TRBV18 and TRBJ2-7, with 14 bases lining up with TRBD2. The CDR3 is 18 amino acids. Trimming removed 4 bases from V and 4 bases from J; junction bases left unmatched: 12. CDR1 KGHSH and CDR2 LQKENI come from the germline V gene. In DNA, the CDR3 is TGTGCCAGCTCACTAGAGGGACTAGCGGGGGCCGTCAGTTACGAGCAGTACTTC. Protein: CASSLEGLAGAVSYEQYF.

The table lists this clone with a count of one. V gene TRBV19 combines with J gene TRBJ1-5; D is unclear. The CDR3 is made up of 16 amino acids. The germline CDR1 and CDR2 sequences are LNHDA and SQIVND (reference sequence). Trimming shortened V by 7 bases and J by 2 bases, and 18 bases separated the two germline ends. This chain's CDR3 is CASNNQRLGGNQPQHF. DNA for the CDR3: TGTGCCAGTAACAATCAACGACTCGGAGGCAATCAGCCCCAGCATTTT.

J is TRBJ1-4 and V is TRBV6-5, with 7 bases fitting TRBD1. J was trimmed by 4 bases and V by 4 bases; bases with no gene match: 6. The CDR3 is made up of 15 amino acids. The V gene's germline CDR1 is MNHEY and CDR2 SVGAGI. The CDR3 nucleotides read TGTGCCAGCAGTTCCCGGACAGGTCTTAATGAAAAACTGTTTTTT. Residues: CASSSRTGLNEKLFF.

The genes are TRBV5-4 and TRBJ2-5, with 7 bases matching TRBD2. V was clipped by 0 bases and J by 5 bases; unmatched bases: 7. This CDR3 has 15 residues. Germline V lookup: CDR1 SGHNT, CDR2 YYREEE (reference sequence). Here the CDR3 DNA reads TGTGCCAGCAGCTTGGATGCCTTCGGGGGGGAGACCCAGTACTTC. It translates to CASSLDAFGGETQYF.

The CDR3 DNA is TGTGCCAGCAGCCAAGATCTGGGGGGATGGAACATTCAGTACTTC. As protein: CASSQDLGGWNIQYF. The chain couples TRBV3-1 (or the pseudogene TRBV3-2) to TRBJ2-4; tentatively, D is TRBD2 (6 bases). The CDR3 contains 15 residues. The V and J ends lost 0 bases and 7 bases respectively, with 13 bases between them. Per germline, CDR1 LGHDT and CDR2 YNNKEL (reference sequence).

This clone was seen a single time. The gene calls are TRBV7-6 and TRBJ1-1, with TRBD1 identical over 7 bases. CDR3 length: 16 amino acids. The germline CDR1 and CDR2 sequences are SGHVS and FNYEAQ. V shed 2 bases and J 3 bases; nucleotides not matched to a gene: 9. Written as DNA, the CDR3 is TGTGCCAGCAGCTTACGACAGGGCACCCATTACACTGAAGCTTTCTTT. Amino acids: CASSLRQGTHYTEAFF. Full variable domain (rest looked up from reference TRBV7-6 and TRBJ1-1): GAGVSQSPRYKVTKRGQDVALRCDPISGHVSLYWYRQALGQGPEFLTYFNYEAQQDKSGLPNDRFSAERPEGSISTLTIQRTEQRDSAMYRCASSLRQGTHYTEAFFGQGTRLTVV.

The chain uses TRBV12-3 or TRBV12-4 and TRBJ2-5; tentatively, D is TRBD1 (6 bases). V lost 6 bases and J lost 5, with 7 bases in between. The CDR3 sequence is 11 residues long. CDR3 sequence reads: CASSQGETQYF. Here the CDR3 DNA reads TGTGCCAGCAGCCAGGGGGAGACCCAGTACTTC.

The chain uses TRBV19 and TRBJ2-7; D is uncertain. CDR1 and CDR2 (germline): LNHDA, SQIVND (reference sequence). V shed 3 bases and J shed 0 bases, with 9 bases lying between them. The CDR3 contains 14 residues. As DNA, the CDR3 is TGTGCCAGTAGTATTCAGATGAACTCCTACGAGCAGTACTTC. This translates into CASSIQMNSYEQYF.

V usage is TRBV6-6 and J usage is TRBJ1-1; D gene ambiguous. V lost 2 bases and J lost 0, with 13 bases in between. The CDR3 sequence is 16 residues long. Germline V gene lookup returns CDR1 MNHNY and CDR2 SVGAGI (reference sequence). DNA for the CDR3: TGTGCCAGCAGTTACACCCGGTCAGACATGAACACTGAAGCTTTCTTT. This gives the protein CASSYTRSDMNTEAFF.

V gene TRBV9 combines with J gene TRBJ2-1, with 9 bases matching TRBD2. The CDR3 has 18 amino acids. Germline trimming cut 0 bases from V and 3 bases from J; bases unmatched to any gene: 10. The germline gives CDR1 SGDLS, CDR2 YYNGEE. CDR3 sequence reads: CASSVEGSGGPDYNEQFF. The CDR3 coding sequence is TGTGCCAGCAGCGTAGAAGGTAGCGGGGGCCCTGACTACAATGAGCAGTTCTTC.

The chain couples TRBV5-6 to TRBJ1-2; the D gene is possibly TRBD1 (6 bases). Germline CDR1 and CDR2: SGHDT and YYEEEE. V was pared by 1 base and J by 5 bases, with 21 bases between. The CDR3 is made up of 17 amino acids. DNA of the CDR3: TGTGCCAGCAGCTTGAGGTTGGTTGGGGGCGCTTGGTATGGCTACACCTTC. Translated: CASSLRLVGGAWYGYTF. Full variable domain (missing parts from reference TRBV5-6 and TRBJ1-2): DAGVTQSPTHLIKTRGQQVTLRCSPKSGHDTVSWYQQALGQGPQFIFQYYEEEERQRGNFPDRFSGHQFPNYSSELNVNALLLGDSALYLCASSLRLVGGAWYGYTFGSGTRLTVV.

This clone rates as medium-sized (0.01 to 0.1%). The chain employs TRBV12-3 or TRBV12-4 and TRBJ2-7; possible D gene TRBD1, 5 bases. V lost 4 bases to trimming and J lost 4 bases, with 11 bases between them. CDR3 length: 13 amino acids. The CDR3 DNA reads as TGTGCCAGCAGTTCTCCCAACAGGTACGAGCAGTACTTC. Protein sequence: CASSSPNRYEQYF.

J is TRBJ1-1 and V is TRBV4-2; D unresolved. The germline V gene encodes CDR1 LGHNA and CDR2 YNFKEQ. This CDR3 is built from 14 residues. V was shortened by 0 bases and J by 8 bases, with 13 bases between the two germline ends. The CDR3 loop is CASSQDRRAGEAFF. The CDR3 bases are TGTGCCAGCAGCCAAGATAGAAGGGCGGGGGAAGCTTTCTTT.

The V and J genes are TRBV29-1 and TRBJ1-1; maybe TRBD1 (6 bases). This CDR3 contains 12 residues. From germline, CDR1 is SQVTM and CDR2 ANQGSEA. Between the trimmed V and J ends, which lost 7 bases and 3 bases, there was a span of 12 bases. CDR3: CSARQEYTEAFF. CDR3 in DNA: TGCAGCGCGAGACAGGAATACACTGAAGCTTTCTTT.

The V gene is TRBV5-4, the J gene TRBJ1-2, with a possible D match to TRBD1 (6 bases). V was clipped by 4 bases and J by 5 bases, with 9 bases between them. CDR1 is SGHNT, CDR2 YYREEE, per germline (reference sequence). The CDR3 length is 12 residues. The CDR3 loop reads CASSTQGYGYTF. Written as DNA, the CDR3 is TGTGCCAGCAGCACCCAGGGGTATGGCTACACCTTC.

The table lists this clone with a count of one. The rearrangement links TRBV4-3 to TRBJ2-7; no firm D call. The CDR3 consists of 13 residues. V dropped 1 base and J dropped 3 bases, with 7 bases sitting between them. Germline CDR1 LGHNA, CDR2 YSLEER. The CDR3 reads CASSQAAYYEQYF. The CDR3 DNA is TGCGCCAGCAGCCAAGCCGCCTACTACGAGCAGTACTTC.

The genes are TRBV13 and TRBJ1-3, with 7 nucleotides matching TRBD1. CDR3 length: 15 residues. CDR1 and CDR2 from the germline V gene are PRHDT and FYEKMQ (reference sequence). The V and J ends lost 2 bases and 2 bases, in that order; junction bases with no gene match: 3. CDR3 DNA: TGTGCCAGCAGCTTATCAGGGGGTCCTGGAAACACCATATATTTT. Its protein product is CASSLSGGPGNTIYF.